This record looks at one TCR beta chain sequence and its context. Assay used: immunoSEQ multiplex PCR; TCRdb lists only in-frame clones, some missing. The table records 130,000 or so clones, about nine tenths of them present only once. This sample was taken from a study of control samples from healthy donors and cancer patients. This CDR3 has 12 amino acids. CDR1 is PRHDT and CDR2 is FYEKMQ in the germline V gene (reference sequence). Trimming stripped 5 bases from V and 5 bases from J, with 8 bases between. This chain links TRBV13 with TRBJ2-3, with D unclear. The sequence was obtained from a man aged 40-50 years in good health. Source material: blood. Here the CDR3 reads CASSPPRDTQYF. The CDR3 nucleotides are TGTGCCAGCAGCCCCCCTAGAGATACGCAGTATTTT.